The 7 T cell receptor beta chains below were found in one sample sequenced in a study of T cell repertoires in cytomegalovirus infection. These receptors lack a known antigen. TCRdb recomputed calls from the reads with MiXCR, one row per CDR3 protein. Of approximately 770,000 distinct CDR3 sequences listed, about 27% are singletons. The material was cultured CD8+ T cells from PBMCs, obtained from culture after CMV antigen stimulation. The receptor source for this set is a human donor in good health (CMV status not recorded). Some clones in this sample may be carry-over from other donors' samples.

The CDR3 DNA is TGTGCCAGCAAGATAAGCGGGGGGCCCAACACCGGGGAGCTGTTTTTT. This translates into CASKISGGPNTGELFF. V gene TRBV12-3 or TRBV12-4 combines with J gene TRBJ2-2, with TRBD2 matching over 9 bases. CDR3 length: 16 residues. Unmatched junction bases numbered 8, after V lost 7 bases and J lost 2 bases.

This clonotype occurred once. This chain connects TRBV19 to TRBJ1-6; 7 bases line up with TRBD1. Germline V gene data show CDR1 as LNHDA and CDR2 as SQIVND (reference sequence). The length of the CDR3 is 15 residues. V lost 7 bases to trimming and J lost 4 bases; unmatched junction nucleotides: 7. The CDR3 DNA reads as TGTGCCAGTAATCTCAGGGGGGATTATAATTCACCCCTCCACTTT. It specifies CASNLRGDYNSPLHF. Variable domain in full (rest from reference TRBV19 and TRBJ1-6): DGGITQSPKYLFRKEGQNVTLSCEQNLNHDAMYWYRQDPGQGLRLIYYSQIVNDFQKGDIAEGYSVSREKKESFPLTVTSAQKNPTAFYLCASNLRGDYNSPLHFGNGTRLTVT.

This clonotype has only a few counts. The chain links TRBV4-1 to TRBJ2-2, with 7 bases fitting TRBD1. The V gene end was trimmed by 4 bases and the J gene end by 6 bases; junction bases not matched to a gene: 8. In germline, CDR1 is MGHRA, CDR2 YSYEKL. The CDR3 is 15 amino acids. The CDR3 reads CASSPRQGNAGELFF. In DNA, the CDR3 is TGCGCCAGCAGCCCTAGACAGGGAAACGCCGGGGAGCTGTTTTTT.

The chain combines TRBV7-9 with TRBJ2-7, with 7 positions matching TRBD1. V was pared by 7 bases and J by 0 bases, with 9 bases of the junction left unmatched. The CDR3 is made up of 15 amino acids. Germline V CDR1 and CDR2: SEHNR, FQNEAQ (reference sequence). The CDR3 nucleotides are TGTGCCAGCACTACCGACAGGGAATACTCCTACGAGCAGTACTTC. This gives the protein CASTTDREYSYEQYF.

The rearrangement uses TRBV7-9 and TRBJ2-2; 9 nucleotides match TRBD1. V dropped 5 bases and J dropped 1; count of bases not matched to a gene: 11. The germline CDR1 and CDR2 sequences are SEHNR and FQNEAQ (reference sequence). CDR3 length equals 18 residues. The CDR3 DNA follows: TGTGCCAGCAGCCTTGACCCCCGGGACAGGGAGAACACCGGGGAGCTGTTTTTT. It encodes CASSLDPRDRENTGELFF.

J is TRBJ2-5 and V is TRBV4-3; D remains ambiguous. The CDR3 is made up of 14 amino acids. Trimming cost V 4 bases and J 7 bases, with 16 bases left between them. Germline CDR1 is LGHNA and CDR2 is YSLEER. The CDR3 sequence is CASSPKRGGGTQYF. The CDR3 bases are TGCGCCAGCAGCCCCAAACGAGGCGGTGGGACCCAGTACTTC.

The rearrangement uses TRBV7-9 and TRBJ1-2; 7 nucleotides line up with TRBD1. Germline V gives CDR1 SEHNR, CDR2 FQNEAQ (reference sequence). The CDR3 is 16 amino acids. The ends lost 5 bases at V and 8 bases at J; junction bases unmatched: 17. CDR3 bases: TGTGCCAGCAGCCGTCTCGCCCGACAGGGCTCTGAGGGCTACACCTTC. Protein sequence: CASSRLARQGSEGYTF.